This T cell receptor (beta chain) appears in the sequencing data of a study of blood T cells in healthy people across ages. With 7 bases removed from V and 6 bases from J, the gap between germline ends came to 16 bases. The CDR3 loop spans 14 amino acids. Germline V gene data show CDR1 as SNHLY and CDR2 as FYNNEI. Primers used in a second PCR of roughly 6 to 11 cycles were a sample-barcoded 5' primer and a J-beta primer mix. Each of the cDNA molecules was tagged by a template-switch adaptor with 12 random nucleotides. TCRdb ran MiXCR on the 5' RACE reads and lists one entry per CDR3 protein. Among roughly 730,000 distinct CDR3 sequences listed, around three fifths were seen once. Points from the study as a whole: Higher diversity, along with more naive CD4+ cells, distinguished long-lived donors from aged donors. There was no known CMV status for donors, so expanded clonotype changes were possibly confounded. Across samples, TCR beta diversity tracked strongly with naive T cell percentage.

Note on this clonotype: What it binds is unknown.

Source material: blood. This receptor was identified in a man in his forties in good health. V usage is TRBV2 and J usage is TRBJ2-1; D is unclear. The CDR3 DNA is TGTGCCAGCAAAGTTCCGGTGGGCAGCAATGAGCAGTTCTTC. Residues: CASKVPVGSNEQFF.